This TCR beta chain derives from a study of molecular identifiers for immune sequencing clone quantification. Study as a whole: Five portions were made in replicates from RNA of roughly 20,000 or 100,000 naive CD8 cells, and four underwent sequencing.

About this clonotype itself: An end of the junction differs from the germline gene, which may be a read error.

Preparation of the bulk TCR libraries relied on previously described methods and listed TCR primers. TCRdb recomputed calls from the PCR reads with MiXCR, one row per CDR3 protein. The sample includes approximately 500,000 distinct CDR3 sequences, roughly 24% seen only once; the top ten take over 0.6%. Sorting recovered naive CD8 T cells on a CD8+CD4-CCR7+CD45RA+ profile. The sample was naive CD8+ T cells from blood, with Jurkat cell RNA spiked in. Subset of the sample: FACS-sorted CD8+CD4-CCR7+CD45RA+ naive T cells. This receptor was obtained from a human donor in good health. Some libraries in this study had Jurkat cell RNA spiked in.

CDR3 bases: TGTGCCAGCACCCCTCCCCCGGCAGATACGCACTATTTT. Protein: CASTPPPADTHYF. The J gene is TRBJ2-3, the V gene TRBV6-2 or TRBV6-3; no definite D call. Germline V CDR1 and CDR2: MNHEY, SVGEGT. CDR3 size: 13 residues.